This TCR beta chain was sequenced during a study of blood T cell repertoires in COVID-19. For the study at large: Acute and convalescent COVID-19 specimens originated in the United States, Italy and Spain.

Methods used by the authors: Researchers report that nucleated cell counts were estimated from reference gene primer amplification. Sequenced by immunoSEQ multiplex PCR; TCRdb stores in-frame clones only, minus some. The DNA was the basis for D and trimming; V, J and clone size are from that table. The sample carries around 150,000 clones, around 82% recorded once. From germline, CDR1 is MNHEY and CDR2 SMNVEV (reference sequence). Between the trimmed V and J ends, which lost 3 bases and 2 bases, there was a span of 8 bases. The CDR3 contains 14 residues. Specimen: peripheral blood. The chain is built from TRBV27 and TRBJ1-3, with D perhaps matching TRBD1 (6 bases). This TCR was recovered from a woman in her thirties or forties with COVID-19, enrolled during active disease. The CDR3 spells CASSLTGAGNTIYF. In DNA form, the CDR3 reads TGTGCCAGCAGTTTGACAGGAGCTGGAAACACCATATATTTT.